This T cell receptor (beta chain) was sequenced for a study of blood T cell repertoires in COVID-19. Trimming removed 4 bases from V and 0 bases from J, with 15 bases in between. This CDR3 contains 17 residues. The germline CDR1 and CDR2 sequences are MGHRA and YSYEKL. Authors' processing steps: It was from reference gene primer amplification that nucleated cell counts were estimated. Profiled with immunoSEQ multiplex PCR; TCRdb holds only in-frame clones, not every one. V, J and clone size are those of that table, while D and trimming were read from the DNA. The sample has some 33,000 clones, about nine tenths seen once.

The genes are TRBV4-1 and TRBJ2-2; D perhaps matches TRBD1 (7 bases). What was sequenced was peripheral blood. The TCR sequence derives from a human donor in a cohort sampled during active COVID-19. CDR3 DNA sequence: TGCGCCAGCAGCCGCGGGACAGCATACACGAACACCGGGGAGCTGTTTTTT. Encoded protein: CASSRGTAYTNTGELFF.